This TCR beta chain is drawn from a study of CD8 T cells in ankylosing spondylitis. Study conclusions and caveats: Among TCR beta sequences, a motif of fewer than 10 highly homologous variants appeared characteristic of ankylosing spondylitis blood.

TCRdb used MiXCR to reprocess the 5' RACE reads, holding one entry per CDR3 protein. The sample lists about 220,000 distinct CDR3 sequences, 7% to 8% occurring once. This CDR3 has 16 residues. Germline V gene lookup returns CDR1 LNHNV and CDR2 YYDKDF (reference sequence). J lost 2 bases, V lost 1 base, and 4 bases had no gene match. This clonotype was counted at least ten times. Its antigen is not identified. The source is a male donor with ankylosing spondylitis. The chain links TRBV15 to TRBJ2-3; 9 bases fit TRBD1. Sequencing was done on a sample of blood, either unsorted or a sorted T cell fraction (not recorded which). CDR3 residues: CATSRGGTGFTDTQYF. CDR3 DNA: TGTGCCACCAGCAGAGGTGGGACAGGGTTCACAGATACGCAGTATTTT.